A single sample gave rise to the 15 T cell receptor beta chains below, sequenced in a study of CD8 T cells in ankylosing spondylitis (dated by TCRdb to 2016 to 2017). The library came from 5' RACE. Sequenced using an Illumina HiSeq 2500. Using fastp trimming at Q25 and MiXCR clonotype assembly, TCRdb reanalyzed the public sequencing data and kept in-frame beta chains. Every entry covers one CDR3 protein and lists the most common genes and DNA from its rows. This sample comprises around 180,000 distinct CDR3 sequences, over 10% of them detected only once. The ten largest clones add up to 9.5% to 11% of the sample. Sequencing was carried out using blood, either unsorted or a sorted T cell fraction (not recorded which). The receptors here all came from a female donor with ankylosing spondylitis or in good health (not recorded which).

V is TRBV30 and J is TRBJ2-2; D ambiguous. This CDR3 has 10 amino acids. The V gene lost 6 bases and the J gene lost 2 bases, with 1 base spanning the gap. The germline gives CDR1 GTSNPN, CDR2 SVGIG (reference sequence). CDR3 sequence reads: CACNTGELFF. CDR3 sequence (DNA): TGTGCCTGTAACACCGGGGAGCTGTTTTTT.

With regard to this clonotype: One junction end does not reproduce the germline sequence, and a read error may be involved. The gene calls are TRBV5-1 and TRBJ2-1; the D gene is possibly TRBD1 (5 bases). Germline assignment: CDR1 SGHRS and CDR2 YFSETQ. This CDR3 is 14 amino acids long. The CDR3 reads CASSLAPGANEQIF. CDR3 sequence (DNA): TGCGCCAGCAGCTTGGCCCCTGGGGCCAATGAGCAGATCTTC.

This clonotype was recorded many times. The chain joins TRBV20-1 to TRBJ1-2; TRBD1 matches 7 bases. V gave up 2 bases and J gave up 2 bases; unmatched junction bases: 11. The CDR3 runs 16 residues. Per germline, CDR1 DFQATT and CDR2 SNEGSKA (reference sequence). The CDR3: CSARFRDSRLNYGYTF. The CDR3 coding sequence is TGCAGTGCTAGATTTCGGGACAGCCGTCTGAACTATGGCTACACCTTC.

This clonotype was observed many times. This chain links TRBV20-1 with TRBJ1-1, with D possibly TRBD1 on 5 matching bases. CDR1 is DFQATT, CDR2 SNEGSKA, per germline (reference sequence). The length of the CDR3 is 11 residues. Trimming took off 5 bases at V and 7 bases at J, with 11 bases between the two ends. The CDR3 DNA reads TGCAGTGCTCGCGGGACGTTTGAAGCTTTCTTT. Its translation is CSARGTFEAFF.

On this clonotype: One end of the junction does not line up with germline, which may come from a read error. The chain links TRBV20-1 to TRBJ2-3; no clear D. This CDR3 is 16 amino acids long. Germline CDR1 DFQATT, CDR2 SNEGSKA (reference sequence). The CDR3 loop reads CCASNGPHYNTDTQYF. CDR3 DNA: TGCTGTGCTAGTAATGGCCCGCACTATAACACAGATACGCAGTATTTT.

This CDR3 reads CASRLAGTDTQYF. The CDR3, as DNA: TGTGCCAGCAGGCTAGCGGGCACAGATACGCAGTATTTT. This chain uses TRBV12-3 or TRBV12-4 with TRBJ2-3; the match to TRBD2 covers 7 bases. J was trimmed by 1 base and V by 6 bases; bases with no gene match: 1. The CDR3 runs 13 residues.

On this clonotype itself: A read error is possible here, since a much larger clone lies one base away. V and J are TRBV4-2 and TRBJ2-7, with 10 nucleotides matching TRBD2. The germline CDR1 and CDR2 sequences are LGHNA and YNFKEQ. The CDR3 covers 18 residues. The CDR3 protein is CASSQEALAGILSYKQYF. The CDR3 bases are TGTGCCAGCAGCCAAGAAGCACTAGCGGGAATACTCTCCTACAAGCAGTACTTC.

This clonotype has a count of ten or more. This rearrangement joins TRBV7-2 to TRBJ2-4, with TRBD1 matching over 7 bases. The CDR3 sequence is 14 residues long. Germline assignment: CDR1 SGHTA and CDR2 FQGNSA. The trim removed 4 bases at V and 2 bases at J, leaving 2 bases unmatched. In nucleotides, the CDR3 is TGTGCCAGCAGCTGGGGACAGTCCAAAAACATTCAGTACTTC. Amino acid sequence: CASSWGQSKNIQYF.

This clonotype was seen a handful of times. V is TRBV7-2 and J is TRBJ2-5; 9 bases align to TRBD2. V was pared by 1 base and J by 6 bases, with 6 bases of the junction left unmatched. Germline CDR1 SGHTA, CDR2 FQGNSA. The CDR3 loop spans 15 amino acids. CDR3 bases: TGTGCCAGCAGCTTAGTGGGTAGCGGGAGTAAGACCCAGTACTTC. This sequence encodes CASSLVGSGSKTQYF.

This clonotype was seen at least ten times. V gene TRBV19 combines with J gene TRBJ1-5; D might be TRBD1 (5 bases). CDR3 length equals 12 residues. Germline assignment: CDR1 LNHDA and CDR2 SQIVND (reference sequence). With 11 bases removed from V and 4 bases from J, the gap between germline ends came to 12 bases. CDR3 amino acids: CAVRGGNQPQHF. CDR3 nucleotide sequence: TGTGCCGTTCGCGGGGGAAATCAGCCCCAGCATTTT. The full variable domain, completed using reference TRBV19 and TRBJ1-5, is DGGITQSPKYLFRKEGQNVTLSCEQNLNHDAMYWYRQDPGQGLRLIYYSQIVNDFQKGDIAEGYSVSREKKESFPLTVTSAQKNPTAFYLCAVRGGNQPQHFGDGTRLSIL.

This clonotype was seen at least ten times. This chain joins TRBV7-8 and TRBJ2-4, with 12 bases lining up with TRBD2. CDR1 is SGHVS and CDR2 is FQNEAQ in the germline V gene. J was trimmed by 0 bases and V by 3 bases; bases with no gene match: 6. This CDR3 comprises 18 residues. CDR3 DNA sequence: TGTGCCAGCAGCTTGTGGACTAGCGGGATGAAAGCCAAAAACATTCAGTACTTC. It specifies CASSLWTSGMKAKNIQYF.

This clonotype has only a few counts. CDR3 bases: TGTGCCAGCAGTTCCGGAACTAGCGGGAGGAGCGAGCAGTACTTC. This sequence encodes CASSSGTSGRSEQYF. The genes are TRBV28 and TRBJ2-7; 12 bases are shared with TRBD2. The CDR3 contains 15 residues. Unmatched junction bases numbered 7, after V lost 4 bases and J lost 6 bases. Germline V gene data show CDR1 as MDHEN and CDR2 as SYDVKM.

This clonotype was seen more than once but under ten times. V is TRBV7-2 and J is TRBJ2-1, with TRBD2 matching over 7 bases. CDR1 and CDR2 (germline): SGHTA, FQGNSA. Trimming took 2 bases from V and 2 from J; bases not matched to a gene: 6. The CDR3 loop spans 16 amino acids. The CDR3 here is CASSLNLAGAYNEQFF. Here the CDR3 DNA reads TGTGCCAGCAGCTTAAATCTCGCGGGAGCCTACAATGAGCAGTTCTTC.

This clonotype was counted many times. DNA of the CDR3: TGCGCCAGCAGCCAACCCAATGGGGAGACCCAGTACTTC. Amino acid sequence: CASSQPNGETQYF. J is TRBJ2-5 and V is TRBV4-1; no definite D call. The V end was cut by 2 bases, the J end by 5 bases, with 9 bases between. CDR3 length: 13 residues. CDR1 MGHRA and CDR2 YSYEKL come from the germline V gene.

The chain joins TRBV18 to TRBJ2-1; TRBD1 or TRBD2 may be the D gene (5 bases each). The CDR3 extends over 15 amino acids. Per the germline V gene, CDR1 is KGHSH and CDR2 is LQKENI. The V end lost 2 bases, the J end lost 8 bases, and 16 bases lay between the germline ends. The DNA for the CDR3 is TGTGCCAGCTCACCAAGGGACCCATTGTCAGATGAGCAGTTCTTC. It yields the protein CASSPRDPLSDEQFF.